The following is a T cell receptor (beta chain) sequence with its context. Its cognate antigen is unknown. The germline gives CDR1 SGHDN, CDR2 FVKESK. The length of the CDR3 is 12 residues. The V gene lost 3 bases and the J gene lost 6 bases, with 8 bases spanning the gap. This sample stems from a study of cytomegalovirus exposure and HLA in healthy donors. The primer mix had 60 Vbeta and 13 Jbeta primers. The table came from immunoSEQ multiplex PCR; TCRdb's copy has only in-frame clones and leaves some out. The sample data list roughly 30,000 clones. Notes on the study in general: Most TCRs appeared rarely, but some public TCRs recurred in many donors.

This rearrangement joins TRBV14 to TRBJ2-5, with D perhaps TRBD2 (5 bases). Sequenced sample: PBMCs. The sequence derives from a female donor in good health and CMV-seronegative. CDR3 sequence (DNA): TGTGCCAGCAGCCACGGGGAGCAGACCCAGTACTTC. Its translation is CASSHGEQTQYF.